These 12 T cell receptor beta chains came from one sample sequenced in a study of beta chain features in type 1 diabetes. The study reverse transcribed the entire isolated RNA, so it sequenced expressed TCRB transcripts. TCRdb keeps only in-frame clones here, not all; method: immunoSEQ multiplex PCR. The data contain 300,000 to 400,000 clones, less than 9.5% of them seen just once; the ten biggest clones take up around 0.45%. Sequences were obtained from central memory CD4+ T cells from blood. These receptors were obtained from a woman in her late teens or twenties in good health.

This clone showed up many times. The sample carries other DNA sequences with the same CDR3. V is TRBV7-2 and J is TRBJ2-3; D ambiguous. The CDR3 length is 12 residues. V lost 3 bases and J lost 6, with 7 bases in between. Looked up from germline, CDR1 is SGHTA and CDR2 is FQGNSA. CDR3 in amino acids: CASSFMRDTQYF. CDR3 DNA: TGTGCCAGCAGCTTCATGAGGGATACGCAGTATTTT.

This clone has at least ten counts. The gene calls are TRBV7-2 and TRBJ2-1, with 8 bases aligning to TRBD2. CDR1 is SGHTA, CDR2 FQGNSA, per germline. This CDR3 is built from 14 residues. Trimming removed 5 bases from V and 8 bases from J; junction bases left unmatched: 8. In DNA form, the CDR3 reads TGTGCCAGCAGCATAAGCGGGAGAAGAGATGAGCAGTTCTTC. It encodes CASSISGRRDEQFF.

The rearrangement links TRBV7-9 to TRBJ2-2; no clear D. CDR3 length equals 16 residues. Between the trimmed V and J ends, which lost 0 bases and 5 bases, there was a span of 13 bases. Germline loops: CDR1 SEHNR, CDR2 FQNEAQ (reference sequence). The CDR3 reads CASSLAFDRKTGELFF. CDR3 nucleotides: TGTGCCAGCAGCTTAGCGTTTGACCGTAAGACCGGGGAGCTGTTTTTT.

V usage is TRBV2 and J usage is TRBJ2-3, with 16 bases identical to TRBD2. The V segment lost 6 bases and the J segment 5 bases; nucleotides outside the gene matches: 2. From germline, CDR1 is SNHLY and CDR2 FYNNEI. The CDR3 extends over 15 amino acids. The CDR3 here is CASSGTSGRGDTQYF. As DNA, the CDR3 is TGTGCCAGCAGCGGGACTAGCGGGAGGGGAGATACGCAGTATTTT.

This clone has only a few counts. This chain joins TRBV2 and TRBJ2-1; D may be TRBD1 (5 bases). Trimming left V 2 bases short and J 15 bases short, with 14 bases between. Germline V CDR1 and CDR2: SNHLY, FYNNEI. CDR3 length: 12 residues. The CDR3 loop is CASSEQGTDPFF. The CDR3 DNA sequence: TGTGCCAGCAGTGAACAGGGTACGGATCCGTTCTTC.

The J gene is TRBJ1-2, the V gene TRBV27; 7 bases map to TRBD1. CDR3 length: 13 residues. Germline assignment: CDR1 MNHEY and CDR2 SMNVEV (reference sequence). V was pared by 5 bases and J by 3 bases, with 3 bases of the junction left unmatched. In DNA, the CDR3 is TGTGCCAGCAGTCGCGGACAGGACTATGGCTACACCTTC. The encoded protein is CASSRGQDYGYTF.

The V call is TRBV4-3, the J call TRBJ1-2; 8 bases match TRBD1. The ends lost 4 bases at V and 5 bases at J; junction bases unmatched: 15. This CDR3 is 17 amino acids long. The germline gives CDR1 LGHNA, CDR2 YSLEER. Here the CDR3 reads CASSLAFSGTGPYGYTF. The CDR3 coding sequence is TGCGCCAGCAGCCTAGCCTTCTCCGGGACAGGCCCTTATGGCTACACCTTC.

The chain uses TRBV6-1 and TRBJ1-5; D ambiguous. This CDR3 spans 15 amino acids. The V gene's germline CDR1 is MNHNS and CDR2 SASEGT. V was clipped by 7 bases and J by 3 bases, with 16 bases between them. CDR3 sequence (DNA): TGTGCCAGCACCCCCCGACGGCAATTCAATCAGCCCCAGCATTTT. This sequence encodes CASTPRRQFNQPQHF.

This clone was picked up a small number of times. The chain is built from TRBV6-6 and TRBJ2-7, with no clear D. Germline assignment: CDR1 MNHNY and CDR2 SVGAGI (reference sequence). V lost 4 bases to trimming and J lost 3 bases, with 16 bases between them. This CDR3 comprises 15 residues. DNA for the CDR3: TGTGCCAGCAGTTCCGGTTTTGACACCAGCTACGAGCAGTACTTC. Protein: CASSSGFDTSYEQYF.

This clone came up many times. The chain links TRBV21-1 to TRBJ1-2; the D call TRBD1 from the table was never checked on the DNA. TRBV21-1 is classified as a pseudogene. The CDR3 runs to 12 residues. CDR3 nucleotides: TGTGCCAGCAGCAATTCAGGGGATGGCTACACCTTC. It is translated as CASSNSGDGYTF.

The J gene is TRBJ1-1, the V gene TRBV4-3; D ambiguous. With 1 base removed from V and 3 bases from J, the gap between germline ends came to 12 bases. Germline V gene lookup returns CDR1 LGHNA and CDR2 YSLEER. CDR3 length equals 15 residues. In nucleotides, the CDR3 is TGCGCCAGCAGCCAAGGGGTGGACGGAGACACTGAAGCTTTCTTT. The encoded protein is CASSQGVDGDTEAFF.

This clone has only a few counts. The rearrangement links TRBV19 to TRBJ2-1; 11 nucleotides agree with TRBD2. The CDR3 spans 15 residues. Trimming took 6 bases from V and 8 from J; bases not matched to a gene: 9. Germline V gene lookup returns CDR1 LNHDA and CDR2 SQIVND (reference sequence). The CDR3 nucleotides are TGTGCCAGTAGGTTAGCGGGAGGGCCCTCCGATGAGCAGTTCTTC. This encodes CASRLAGGPSDEQFF.